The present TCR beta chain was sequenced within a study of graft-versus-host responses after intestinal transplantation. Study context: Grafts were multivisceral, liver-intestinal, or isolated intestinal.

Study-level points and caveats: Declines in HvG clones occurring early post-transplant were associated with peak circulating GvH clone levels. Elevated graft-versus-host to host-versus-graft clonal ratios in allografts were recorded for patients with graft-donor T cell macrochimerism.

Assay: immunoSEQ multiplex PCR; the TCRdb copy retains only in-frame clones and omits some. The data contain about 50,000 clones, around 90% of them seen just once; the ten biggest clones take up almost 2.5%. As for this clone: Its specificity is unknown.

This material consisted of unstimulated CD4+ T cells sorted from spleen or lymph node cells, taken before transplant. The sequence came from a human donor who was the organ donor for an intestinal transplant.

CDR3 nucleotide sequence: TGTGCCACCACGGACAGTACCTACGAGCAGTACTTC. This encodes CATTDSTYEQYF. This chain uses TRBV28 with TRBJ2-5; possibly TRBD1 for D (6 bases). TRBJ2-7 matches the DNA end more closely, so the J call is doubtful. Germline V CDR1 and CDR2: MDHEN, SYDVKM. This CDR3 is built from 12 residues.